This T cell receptor (beta chain) was identified during a study of Ad26.COV2.S vaccination and SARS-CoV-2 variants. Whole-study results and caveats: Greater spike-specific TCR breadth was seen in vaccine recipients than in placebo recipients.

CDR1 and CDR2 from the germline V gene are PRHDT and FYEKMQ (reference sequence). V was trimmed by 5 bases and J by 4 bases, leaving 20 bases between them. This CDR3 is 16 amino acids long. A word on this clone: Its antigen remains unidentified.

Clones were sequenced by immunoSEQ multiplex PCR, and TCRdb holds only the in-frame ones, with some missing. This table holds roughly 420,000 clones, 80% to 90% found once. Described treatment: around 19 received Ad26.COV2.S at low or high dose, single or two shots; about 5 received placebo; per-sample allocation not given. Each sample was drawn 63 days after the first injection (of vaccine or placebo). The chain uses TRBV13 and TRBJ1-2; D gene uncertain. The receptor was derived from a person between 18 and 60 years old who received the Ad26.COV2.S COVID-19 vaccine or a placebo. The specimen comprised peripheral blood, sampled in a trial of Ad26.COV2.S vaccine versus placebo. The CDR3 loop reads CASSPRRAGGSYGYTF. CDR3 DNA: TGTGCCAGCAGCCCCCGACGGGCAGGAGGTTCCTATGGCTACACCTTC.